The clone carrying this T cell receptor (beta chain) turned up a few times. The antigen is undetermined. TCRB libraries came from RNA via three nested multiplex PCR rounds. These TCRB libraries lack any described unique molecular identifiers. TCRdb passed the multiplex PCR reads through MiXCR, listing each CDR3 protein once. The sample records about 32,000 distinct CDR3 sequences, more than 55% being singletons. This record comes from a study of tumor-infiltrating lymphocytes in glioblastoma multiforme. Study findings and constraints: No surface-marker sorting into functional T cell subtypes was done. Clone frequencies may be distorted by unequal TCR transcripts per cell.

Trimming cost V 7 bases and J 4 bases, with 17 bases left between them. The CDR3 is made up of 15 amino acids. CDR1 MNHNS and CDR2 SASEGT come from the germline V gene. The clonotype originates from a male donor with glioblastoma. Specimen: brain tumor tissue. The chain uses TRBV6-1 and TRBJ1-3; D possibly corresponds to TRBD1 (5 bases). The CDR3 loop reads CASNIGAGDGNTIYF. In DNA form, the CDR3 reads TGTGCCAGCAACATAGGGGCGGGAGACGGAAACACCATATATTTT.